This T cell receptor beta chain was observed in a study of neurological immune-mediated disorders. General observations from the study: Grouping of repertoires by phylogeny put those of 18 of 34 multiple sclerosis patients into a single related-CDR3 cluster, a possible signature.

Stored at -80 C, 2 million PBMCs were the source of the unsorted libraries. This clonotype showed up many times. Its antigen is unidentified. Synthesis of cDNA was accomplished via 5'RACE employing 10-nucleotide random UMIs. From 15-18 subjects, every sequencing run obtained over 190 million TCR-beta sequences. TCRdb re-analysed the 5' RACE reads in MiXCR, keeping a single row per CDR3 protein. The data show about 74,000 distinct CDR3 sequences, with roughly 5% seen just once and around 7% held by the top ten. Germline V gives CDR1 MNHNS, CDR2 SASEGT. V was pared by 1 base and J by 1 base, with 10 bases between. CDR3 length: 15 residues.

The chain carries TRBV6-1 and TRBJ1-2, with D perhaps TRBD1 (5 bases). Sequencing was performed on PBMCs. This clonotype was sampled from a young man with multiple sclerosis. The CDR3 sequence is CASSEDRRVNYGYTF. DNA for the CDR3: TGTGCCAGCAGTGAAGACAGGAGGGTTAACTATGGCTACACCTTC.